These 6 T cell receptor beta chains share one sample of origin, sequenced in a study of blood T cells in healthy people across ages. Primers used in a second PCR of about 7 to 11 cycles were a sample-barcoded 5' primer and a J-beta primer mix. TCRdb reanalysed the 5' RACE reads using MiXCR and keeps one entry per CDR3 protein. The sample lists approximately 1,000,000 distinct CDR3 sequences; roughly two fifths were seen once. What was sequenced was blood. These receptors were collected from a man aged 18 to 29 in good health.

This chain links TRBV10-3 with TRBJ2-1; weak D call: TRBD2 (5 bases). Germline V gene sequence: CDR1 ENHRY, CDR2 SYGVKD. Deletions cut 3 bases from V and 7 bases from J, with 13 bases between. The CDR3 is 14 residues long. In DNA form, the CDR3 reads TGTGCCATCAGTGACCGTCGAGAGGGTAATGAGCAGTTCTTC. Its protein product is CAISDRREGNEQFF.

The V call is TRBV4-2, the J call TRBJ2-1; 9 bases agree with TRBD2. This CDR3 spans 16 amino acids. V was clipped by 3 bases and J by 7 bases; unmatched bases: 10. CDR1 LGHNA and CDR2 YNFKEQ come from the germline V gene. The CDR3 loop is CASSQTRRTSENEQFF. CDR3 DNA sequence: TGTGCCAGCAGCCAGACACGAAGGACTAGCGAAAATGAGCAGTTCTTC.

The rearrangement joins TRBV2 to TRBJ1-2; D may be TRBD1 (5 bases). V was shortened by 8 bases and J by 3 bases, with 10 bases between the two germline ends. The CDR3 runs 12 residues. CDR1 and CDR2 (germline): SNHLY, FYNNEI. The chain's CDR3 is CASWGGYYGYTF. The DNA for the CDR3 is TGTGCCAGCTGGGGCGGATACTATGGCTACACCTTC.

This chain uses TRBV3-1 with TRBJ1-1, with a tentative D call TRBD1 (5 bases). V was trimmed by 0 bases and J by 3 bases, leaving 8 bases between them. Germline V CDR1 and CDR2: LGHDT, YNNKEL (reference sequence). This CDR3 has 14 amino acids. As DNA, the CDR3 is TGTGCCAGCAGCCAAGAGGGGACCGACACTGAAGCTTTCTTT. Translating it yields CASSQEGTDTEAFF.

The gene calls are TRBV20-1 and TRBJ2-7, with 7 nucleotides matching TRBD1. J was trimmed by 6 bases and V by 3 bases; bases with no gene match: 11. Germline assignment: CDR1 DFQATT and CDR2 SNEGSKA (reference sequence). This CDR3 spans 14 amino acids. For the CDR3, the DNA is TGCAGTGCTAGCTCGGGACAGTTGGTCTCCGAGCAGTACTTC. The encoded protein is CSASSGQLVSEQYF.

This clonotype was seen a handful of times. The rearrangement uses TRBV12-3 or TRBV12-4 and TRBJ2-1; 8 nucleotides line up with TRBD2. The CDR3 is 14 residues long. Trimming cost V 8 bases and J 8 bases; bases outside gene matches: 11. Here the CDR3 reads CASGLGLAAYEQFF. The CDR3 coding sequence is TGTGCCAGCGGGCTTGGACTAGCCGCCTATGAGCAGTTCTTC.